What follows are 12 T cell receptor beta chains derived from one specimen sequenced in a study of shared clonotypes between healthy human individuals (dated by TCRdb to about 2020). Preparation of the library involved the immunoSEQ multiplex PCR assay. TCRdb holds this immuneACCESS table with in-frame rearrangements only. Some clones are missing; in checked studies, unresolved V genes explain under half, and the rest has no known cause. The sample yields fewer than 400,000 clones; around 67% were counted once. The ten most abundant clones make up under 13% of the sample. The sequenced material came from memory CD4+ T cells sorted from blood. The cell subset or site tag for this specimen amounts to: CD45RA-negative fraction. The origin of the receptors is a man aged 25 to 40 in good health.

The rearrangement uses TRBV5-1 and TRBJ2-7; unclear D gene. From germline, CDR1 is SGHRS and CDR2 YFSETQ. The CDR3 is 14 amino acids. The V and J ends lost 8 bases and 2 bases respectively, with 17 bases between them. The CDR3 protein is CARATLDGTYEQYF. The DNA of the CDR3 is TGCGCCAGAGCGACCTTGGACGGCACCTACGAGCAGTACTTC.

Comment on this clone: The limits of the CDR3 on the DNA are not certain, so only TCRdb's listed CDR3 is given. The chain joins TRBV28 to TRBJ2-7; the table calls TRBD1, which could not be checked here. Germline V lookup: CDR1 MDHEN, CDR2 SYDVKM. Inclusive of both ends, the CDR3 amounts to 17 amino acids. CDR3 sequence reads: CASSGYFGDRGTYEQYF.

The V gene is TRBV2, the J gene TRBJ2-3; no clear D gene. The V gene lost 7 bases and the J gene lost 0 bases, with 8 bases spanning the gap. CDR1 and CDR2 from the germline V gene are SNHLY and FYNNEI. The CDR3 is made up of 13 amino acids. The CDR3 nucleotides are TGTGCCAGCACCCGGATGAGCACAGATACGCAGTATTTT. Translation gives CASTRMSTDTQYF.

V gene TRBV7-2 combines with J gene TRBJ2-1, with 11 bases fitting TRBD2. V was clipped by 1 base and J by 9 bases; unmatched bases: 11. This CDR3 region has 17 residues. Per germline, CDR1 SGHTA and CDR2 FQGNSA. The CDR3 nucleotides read TGTGCCAGCAGCTTAGACGGTATTAGCGGGAGGGCGGGTGAGCAGTTCTTC. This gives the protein CASSLDGISGRAGEQFF.

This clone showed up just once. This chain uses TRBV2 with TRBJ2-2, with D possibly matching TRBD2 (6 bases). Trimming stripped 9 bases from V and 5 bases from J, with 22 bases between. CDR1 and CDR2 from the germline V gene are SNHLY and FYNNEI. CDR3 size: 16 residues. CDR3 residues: CASSQTYRRETGELFF. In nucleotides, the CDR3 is TGTGCCAGTTCACAAACTTACAGGAGGGAGACCGGGGAGCTGTTTTTT.

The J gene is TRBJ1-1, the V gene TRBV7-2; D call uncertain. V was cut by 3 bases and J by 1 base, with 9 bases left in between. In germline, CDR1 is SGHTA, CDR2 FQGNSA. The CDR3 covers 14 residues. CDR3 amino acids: CASSFSQKNTEAFF. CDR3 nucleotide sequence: TGTGCCAGCAGCTTCTCACAAAAGAACACTGAAGCTTTCTTT. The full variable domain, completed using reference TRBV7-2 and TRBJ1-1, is GAGVSQSPSNKVTEKGKDVELRCDPISGHTALYWYRQSLGQGLEFLIYFQGNSAPDKSGLPSDRFSAERTGGSVSTLTIQRTQQEDSAVYLCASSFSQKNTEAFFGQGTRLTVV.

For the CDR3, the DNA is TGCGCCAGCAGCCAAAGGCGAGACAGCTCTAGCACAGATACGCAGTATTTT. Translated, it gives CASSQRRDSSSTDTQYF. The J gene is TRBJ2-3, the V gene TRBV4-1; a weak D match, TRBD1 (5 bases). Trimming pared 2 bases from V and 0 bases from J, leaving 15 bases between. The CDR3 contains 17 residues. The germline CDR1 and CDR2 sequences are MGHRA and YSYEKL.

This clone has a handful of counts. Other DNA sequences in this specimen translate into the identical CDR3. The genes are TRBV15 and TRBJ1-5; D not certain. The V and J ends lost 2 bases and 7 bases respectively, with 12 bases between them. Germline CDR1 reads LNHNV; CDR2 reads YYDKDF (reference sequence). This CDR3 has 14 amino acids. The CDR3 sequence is CATSRSQVGQPQHF. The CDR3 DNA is TGTGCCACCAGCAGATCGCAGGTTGGACAGCCCCAGCATTTT.

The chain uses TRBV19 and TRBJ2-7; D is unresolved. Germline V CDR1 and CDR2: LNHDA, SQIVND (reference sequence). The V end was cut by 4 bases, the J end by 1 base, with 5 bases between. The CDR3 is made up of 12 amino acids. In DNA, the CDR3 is TGTGCCAGTAGTACAGGATCCTACGAGCAGTACTTC. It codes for CASSTGSYEQYF.

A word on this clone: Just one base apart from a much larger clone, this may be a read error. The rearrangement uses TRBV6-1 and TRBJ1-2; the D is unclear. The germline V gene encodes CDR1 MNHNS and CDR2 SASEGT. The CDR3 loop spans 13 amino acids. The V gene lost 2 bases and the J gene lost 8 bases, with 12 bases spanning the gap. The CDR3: CASSERRARGYTF. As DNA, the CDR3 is TGTGCCAGCAGTGAAAGGAGGGCGAGGGGCTACACCTTC.

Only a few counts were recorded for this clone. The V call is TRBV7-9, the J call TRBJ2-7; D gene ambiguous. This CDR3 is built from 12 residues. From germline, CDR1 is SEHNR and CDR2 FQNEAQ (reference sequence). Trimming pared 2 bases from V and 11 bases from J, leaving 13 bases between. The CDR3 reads CASSLIPEIKYF. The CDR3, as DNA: TGTGCCAGCAGCTTAATCCCGGAGATTAAGTACTTC.

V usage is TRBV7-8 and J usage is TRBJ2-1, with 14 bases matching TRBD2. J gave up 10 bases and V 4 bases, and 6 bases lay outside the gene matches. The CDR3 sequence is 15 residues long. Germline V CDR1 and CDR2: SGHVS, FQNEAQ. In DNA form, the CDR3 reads TGTGCCAGCAGCTCCTACCGACTAGCGGGAGGGGAGCAGTTCTTC. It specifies CASSSYRLAGGEQFF.